The clone carrying this T cell receptor (beta chain) was recorded many times. No antigen is known for it. The V gene's germline CDR1 is SGHVS and CDR2 FQNEAQ. The length of the CDR3 is 14 residues. Trimming stripped 1 base from V and 2 bases from J, with 6 bases between. The sample originates from a study of T cells after posttransplantation cyclophosphamide. Study-level results: Recipient CMV seropositivity and CMV reactivation strongly tracked TRB clonality. Later post-transplant blood repertoires were often dominated by donor CD8+ memory clones.

Profiling relied on immunoSEQ multiplex PCR, and the TCRdb table lists in-frame clones only, not all of them. Singletons are absent from the sample, which has tens of thousands of clones. This related bone marrow graft donor gave peripheral blood on the day of marrow donation. Sequenced sample: PBMCs. The TCR sequence derives from a man aged 40-50 years in good health, CMV-negative, and a related stem cell transplant donor. The chain joins TRBV7-8 to TRBJ1-3; D uncertain. Here the CDR3 reads CASSLGTAGNTIYF. CDR3 sequence (DNA): TGTGCCAGCAGCTTAGGGACTGCTGGAAACACCATATATTTT.